A single sample gave rise to the 10 T cell receptor beta chains below, sequenced in a study of shared clonotypes between healthy human individuals. Sequencing used immunoSEQ multiplex PCR; TCRdb keeps in-frame clones, though not all of them. Among about 1.4 million clones listed, around 95% were seen once. Sequenced: naive CD4+ T cells sorted from blood. Subset of the sample: CD45RA+ positively selected. The receptor source for this set is a young man in good health.

The chain employs TRBV10-3 and TRBJ2-5; D gene ambiguous. This CDR3 has 15 amino acids. Germline V gene data show CDR1 as ENHRY and CDR2 as SYGVKD. Trimming left V 4 bases short and J 5 bases short, with 17 bases between. The CDR3 DNA follows: TGTGCCATCAGTGGTTTAGAAGGAGCCTGGGAGACCCAGTACTTC. It specifies CAISGLEGAWETQYF.

V usage is TRBV5-8 and J usage is TRBJ1-1, with D perhaps TRBD1 (6 bases). This CDR3 is 15 amino acids long. Germline lookup yields CDR1 SGHTS and CDR2 YDEGEE. V was pared by 3 bases and J by 3 bases, with 15 bases between. The CDR3 sequence: CASSWGGHRDTEAFF. The CDR3 DNA reads TGTGCCAGCAGCTGGGGGGGACACAGGGACACTGAAGCTTTCTTT.

The chain carries TRBV5-1 and TRBJ2-1; 12 bases are a match to TRBD2. The trim removed 0 bases at V and 8 bases at J, leaving 6 bases unmatched. CDR3 length: 16 residues. Looked up from germline, CDR1 is SGHRS and CDR2 is YFSETQ. DNA for the CDR3: TGCGCCAGCAGCTTGGTGGGGACTAGCGGGTCGCATGAGCAGTTCTTC. As protein: CASSLVGTSGSHEQFF.

The chain recombines TRBV7-2 with TRBJ2-3; 10 bases agree with TRBD1. V lost 1 base to trimming and J lost 7 bases; unmatched junction nucleotides: 8. The CDR3 is made up of 16 amino acids. The germline V gene encodes CDR1 SGHTA and CDR2 FQGNSA. The DNA for the CDR3 is TGTGCCAGCAGCTTAGGGGGGACAGGGGTAACGAATACGCAGTATTTT. Translated: CASSLGGTGVTNTQYF.

The chain combines TRBV27 with TRBJ2-7, with D perhaps TRBD2 (5 bases). From germline, CDR1 is MNHEY and CDR2 SMNVEV (reference sequence). The CDR3 extends over 17 amino acids. Trimming took off 5 bases at V and 2 bases at J, with 22 bases between the two ends. This CDR3 reads CASSKGPADGVPYEQYF. The CDR3 DNA reads as TGTGCCAGCAGTAAAGGCCCCGCGGACGGGGTCCCCTACGAGCAGTACTTC.

The chain carries TRBV23-1 and TRBJ2-7, with 8 bases identical to TRBD1. TRBV23-1 is an open reading frame whose function is uncertain. V was clipped by 6 bases and J by 0 bases; unmatched bases: 13. The CDR3 extends over 17 amino acids. The CDR3 DNA follows: TGCGCCAGCAGCCCCGGGACAGGACAGTCAAGCTCCTACGAGCAGTACTTC. Its protein product is CASSPGTGQSSSYEQYF.

This sequence joins TRBV10-2 and TRBJ2-1; TRBD2 agrees at 7 bases. The J segment lost 5 bases and the V segment lost 8 bases, leaving 3 bases of the junction unmatched. The CDR3 length is 12 residues. Germline CDR1 is WSHSY and CDR2 is SAAADI. CDR3 sequence: CASGGLNNEQFF. The CDR3 DNA reads as TGCGCCAGCGGGGGACTAAACAATGAGCAGTTCTTC.

This chain joins TRBV10-3 and TRBJ2-1, with TRBD1 identical over 7 bases. With V trimmed by 2 bases and J by 8 bases, 9 bases remained unmatched. Germline V CDR1 and CDR2: ENHRY, SYGVKD. CDR3 length equals 15 residues. The CDR3 sequence: CAISEGQGEAYEQFF. CDR3 in DNA: TGTGCCATCAGTGAGGGCCAGGGGGAAGCGTATGAGCAGTTCTTC.

CDR3 in amino acids: CASSVRQTDYGYTF. The CDR3 DNA reads as TGTGCCAGCAGCGTAAGACAGACTGACTATGGCTACACCTTC. V is TRBV9 and J is TRBJ1-2; possible D gene TRBD1, 5 bases. The CDR3 has 14 amino acids. The V and J ends lost 1 base and 3 bases respectively, with 10 bases between them. Germline CDR1 SGDLS, CDR2 YYNGEE.

Remarks on this clone: The same CDR3 also results from other DNA sequences found in this sample. The V and J genes are TRBV5-1 and TRBJ2-2; 10 nucleotides align to TRBD2. The CDR3 sequence is 15 residues long. The germline gives CDR1 SGHRS, CDR2 YFSETQ. With 1 base clipped from V and 6 bases from J, the junction kept 3 bases outside the gene matches. CDR3 in amino acids: CASSLSSGRAGELFF. Here the CDR3 DNA reads TGCGCCAGCAGCTTGAGCAGCGGGAGGGCCGGGGAGCTGTTTTTT.